Shown below are 8 T cell receptor beta chains from a single sample sequenced in a study of blood T cell repertoires in COVID-19. TCRdb's table, derived via immunoSEQ multiplex PCR, lists solely in-frame clones and lacks some. This repertoire shows 200,000 to 300,000 clones, approximately 90% found once; its top ten account for 3% to 4.5%. Sequenced sample: peripheral blood. These receptors all stem from a woman aged 40 to 49 with acute or convalescent COVID-19.

The chain links TRBV5-6 to TRBJ1-4, with 7 bases that match TRBD1. The V and J ends lost 3 bases and 5 bases, in that order; junction bases with no gene match: 7. Germline CDR1 reads SGHDT; CDR2 reads YYEEEE. The CDR3 spans 15 residues. The CDR3 here is CASSSAGGSNEKLFF. In DNA form, the CDR3 reads TGTGCCAGCAGCTCCGCAGGGGGATCGAATGAAAAACTGTTTTTT.

A single count supports this clone. The chain has TRBV10-3 and TRBJ1-2; D might be TRBD1 (5 bases). Germline lookup yields CDR1 ENHRY and CDR2 SYGVKD. The CDR3 extends over 15 amino acids. V was cut by 0 bases and J by 6 bases, with 14 bases left in between. This chain's CDR3 is CAISESRRVGDGYTF. Here the CDR3 DNA reads TGTGCCATCAGTGAGTCTCGGAGGGTGGGGGATGGCTACACCTTC.

The rearrangement links TRBV27 to TRBJ2-5; 10 bases agree with TRBD2. Trimming cost V 4 bases and J 5 bases; bases outside gene matches: 7. The V gene's germline CDR1 is MNHEY and CDR2 SMNVEV (reference sequence). The CDR3 runs to 15 residues. This CDR3 is CASSSQAGGPETQYF. In nucleotides, the CDR3 is TGTGCCAGCAGTTCTCAAGCGGGGGGGCCGGAGACCCAGTACTTC.

The chain recombines TRBV5-4 with TRBJ2-3; 7 nucleotides align to TRBD1. Losses at the gene ends were 4 bases for V and 3 bases for J; bases not matched to a gene: 11. This CDR3 is 16 amino acids long. Germline-derived CDR1 and CDR2 are SGHNT and YYREEE (reference sequence). The CDR3 here is CASSLDDRERTDTQYF. Here the CDR3 DNA reads TGTGCCAGCAGCCTGGATGACAGGGAGCGAACAGATACGCAGTATTTT.

The chain joins TRBV4-1 to TRBJ1-5, with 7 bases aligning to TRBD1. CDR1 MGHRA and CDR2 YSYEKL come from the germline V gene. The junction had 4 bases not matched to a gene; V was cut back by 0 bases and J by 5 bases. The CDR3 loop spans 15 amino acids. The CDR3 reads CASSQERDSYQPQHF. For the CDR3, the DNA is TGCGCCAGCAGCCAAGAAAGGGACAGCTATCAGCCCCAGCATTTT.

This chain links TRBV30 with TRBJ2-5; 7 bases are a match to TRBD1. The length of the CDR3 is 16 residues. Germline V gives CDR1 GTSNPN, CDR2 SVGIG (reference sequence). V trimming: 3 bases; J trimming: 3 bases; junction bases outside the gene matches: 13. CDR3 protein: CAWRPPPGTAKETQYF. CDR3 DNA sequence: TGTGCCTGGAGACCACCTCCCGGGACAGCCAAAGAGACCCAGTACTTC.

This sequence joins TRBV5-1 and TRBJ1-4; 8 positions agree with TRBD1. The ends lost 0 bases at V and 7 bases at J; junction bases unmatched: 5. From germline, CDR1 is SGHRS and CDR2 YFSETQ. This CDR3 is built from 15 residues. The CDR3 loop is CASSLADREGEKLFF. The CDR3 DNA reads TGCGCCAGCAGCTTGGCGGACAGGGAGGGTGAAAAACTGTTTTTT.

This chain uses TRBV19 with TRBJ1-1; D possibly corresponds to TRBD1 (6 bases). Trimming took 6 bases from V and 0 from J, leaving 26 bases between them. CDR1 is LNHDA, CDR2 SQIVND, per germline (reference sequence). The CDR3 spans 19 residues. The CDR3 sequence: CASSIPEWRGGGLNTEAFF. CDR3 nucleotides: TGTGCCAGTAGCATACCTGAGTGGCGGGGCGGGGGCCTGAACACTGAAGCTTTCTTT. The entire variable domain, with the rest obtained from reference TRBV19 and TRBJ1-1, is as follows: DGGITQSPKYLFRKEGQNVTLSCEQNLNHDAMYWYRQDPGQGLRLIYYSQIVNDFQKGDIAEGYSVSREKKESFPLTVTSAQKNPTAFYLCASSIPEWRGGGLNTEAFFGQGTRLTVV.